These 27 T cell receptor beta chains came from one sample sequenced in a study of CD8 T cells in ankylosing spondylitis. From the 5' RACE reads, TCRdb called clonotypes with MiXCR, one entry per CDR3 protein. Among around 99,000 distinct CDR3 sequences listed, around 9.4% were seen once. Source material: blood, either unsorted or a sorted T cell fraction (not recorded which). The receptor set was obtained from a male donor with ankylosing spondylitis or in good health (not recorded which).

This clonotype was counted many times. V is TRBV6-1 and J is TRBJ2-1; 9 bases match TRBD2. The CDR3 has 16 residues. Germline V CDR1 and CDR2: MNHNS, SASEGT. The J segment lost 3 bases and the V segment lost 7 bases, leaving 10 bases of the junction unmatched. This CDR3 reads CASTPAGGDFYNEQFF. CDR3 sequence (DNA): TGTGCCAGCACTCCGGCGGGGGGGGACTTCTACAATGAGCAGTTCTTC.

This clonotype was detected a few times. This sequence joins TRBV28 and TRBJ1-5; 7 bases map to TRBD1. Trimming took 4 bases from V and 4 from J; bases not matched to a gene: 7. The CDR3 has 15 amino acids. Germline-derived CDR1 and CDR2 are MDHEN and SYDVKM. CDR3 protein: CASSSGTAVNQPQHF. The DNA of the CDR3 is TGTGCCAGCAGTTCCGGGACAGCTGTAAATCAGCCCCAGCATTTT. Full variable domain (missing parts from reference TRBV28 and TRBJ1-5): DVKVTQSSRYLVKRTGEKVFLECVQDMDHENMFWYRQDPGLGLRLIYFSYDVKMKEKGDIPEGYSVSREKKERFSLILESASTNQTSMYLCASSSGTAVNQPQHFGDGTRLSIL.

This clonotype was detected many times. The CDR3 region is CSARVGVRGLNTEAFF. CDR3 bases: TGCAGTGCTAGGGTCGGGGTCAGGGGATTGAACACTGAAGCTTTCTTT. This chain joins TRBV20-1 and TRBJ1-1; D possibly corresponds to TRBD1 (6 bases). This CDR3 is built from 16 residues. The germline V and J ends were trimmed by 3 bases and 0 bases, with 17 bases remaining between them. The germline gives CDR1 DFQATT, CDR2 SNEGSKA (reference sequence).

This clonotype was counted many times. This chain uses TRBV29-1 with TRBJ1-2, with D tentatively TRBD1 (6 bases). From germline, CDR1 is SQVTM and CDR2 ANQGSEA. The CDR3 covers 12 residues. Trimming left V 3 bases short and J 4 bases short, with 9 bases between. For the CDR3, the DNA is TGCAGCGTTGAGAGGGGGAGCTATGGCTACACCTTC. Protein sequence: CSVERGSYGYTF.

This clonotype occurred many times. The chain is built from TRBV5-1 and TRBJ2-5; possibly TRBD1 or TRBD2 for D (5 bases each). V lost 0 bases and J 4 bases, leaving 13 bases between the germline ends. There are 15 residues in the CDR3. The V gene's germline CDR1 is SGHRS and CDR2 YFSETQ. Written as DNA, the CDR3 is TGCGCCAGCAGCTTGGCCTTACAGGCGGGAGAGACCCAGTACTTC. Protein product: CASSLALQAGETQYF.

In its sample, this clonotype was seen many times. J is TRBJ2-5 and V is TRBV14; maybe TRBD1 (5 bases). Germline-derived CDR1 and CDR2 are SGHDN and FVKESK. The V end lost 3 bases, the J end lost 3 bases, and 11 bases lay between the germline ends. This CDR3 comprises 14 residues. The DNA of the CDR3 is TGTGCCAGCAGCCAGTCGCCCAGGGAAGAGACCCAGTACTTC. This codes for CASSQSPREETQYF.

This clonotype has ten or more counts. The CDR3 coding sequence is TGTGCCAGCAGACGAGGGGTTAACTATGGCTACACCTTC. The encoded protein is CASRRGVNYGYTF. V and J are TRBV27 and TRBJ1-2, with D possibly matching TRBD1 (5 bases). Germline assignment: CDR1 MNHEY and CDR2 SMNVEV (reference sequence). Trimming removed 6 bases at V and 1 base at J, with 9 bases between. The CDR3 loop spans 13 amino acids.

Many counts were recorded for this clonotype. V usage is TRBV12-3 or TRBV12-4 and J usage is TRBJ1-5, with D unresolved. The V gene lost 3 bases and the J gene lost 2 bases, with 5 bases spanning the gap. The CDR3 spans 13 residues. DNA of the CDR3: TGTGCCAGCAGTTTTGAGGGCAATCAGCCCCAGCATTTT. Its translation is CASSFEGNQPQHF.

This clonotype was counted between two and nine times. The chain links TRBV7-8 to TRBJ2-7; 9 bases fit TRBD2. After removal of 5 bases from V and 7 bases from J, the junction contained 9 bases not matched to a gene. Germline assignment: CDR1 SGHVS and CDR2 FQNEAQ. The CDR3 sequence is 14 residues long. CDR3 region: CASSPEGLASEQYF. The DNA for the CDR3 is TGTGCCAGCAGCCCAGAGGGACTAGCTAGTGAGCAGTACTTC.

At least ten counts were recorded for this clonotype. V usage is TRBV5-5 and J usage is TRBJ2-7; the D call may be TRBD1 or TRBD2 (5 bases each). V lost 3 bases and J 6 bases, leaving 16 bases between the germline ends. Germline loops: CDR1 SGHKS, CDR2 YYEKEE (reference sequence). The CDR3 is made up of 14 amino acids. CDR3 protein: CASSCGTSGCEQYF. The CDR3 DNA reads as TGTGCCAGCAGCTGTGGGACCTCTGGGTGCGAGCAGTACTTC. The variable domain in full, completed from reference TRBV5-5 and TRBJ2-7, reads DAGVTQSPTHLIKTRGQQVTLRCSPISGHKSVSWYQQVLGQGPQFIFQYYEKEERGRGNFPDRFSARQFPNYSSELNVNALLLGDSALYLCASSCGTSGCEQYFGPGTRLTVT.

This clonotype has at least ten counts. The J gene is TRBJ2-7, the V gene TRBV7-8, with 8 nucleotides matching TRBD1. Germline CDR1 SGHVS, CDR2 FQNEAQ. The CDR3 length is 14 residues. Trimming at V came to 5 bases and at J to 2 bases, leaving 5 bases not matched to a gene. The CDR3 protein is CASSPADRAYEQYF. CDR3 coding DNA: TGTGCCAGCAGCCCGGCGGACAGGGCCTACGAGCAGTACTTC.

This clonotype was detected ten times or more. The rearrangement joins TRBV15 to TRBJ2-7, with D uncertain. The CDR3 consists of 13 residues. Between the trimmed V and J ends, which lost 0 bases and 3 bases, there was a span of 6 bases. The germline CDR1 and CDR2 sequences are LNHNV and YYDKDF (reference sequence). This CDR3 is CATSRERFYEQYF. The DNA for the CDR3 is TGTGCCACCAGCAGAGAAAGGTTCTACGAGCAGTACTTC.

There are many counts of this clonotype. The chain uses TRBV20-1 and TRBJ2-3, with TRBD2 matching over 11 bases. The CDR3 is 16 amino acids. Germline V gene sequence: CDR1 DFQATT, CDR2 SNEGSKA (reference sequence). The trim removed 0 bases at V and 1 base at J, leaving 3 bases unmatched. The chain's CDR3 is CSARELAGAGTDTQYF. In DNA form, the CDR3 reads TGCAGTGCTAGAGAACTAGCGGGGGCGGGCACAGATACGCAGTATTTT.

This clonotype was observed at least ten times. The chain recombines TRBV20-1 with TRBJ2-3; 7 bases fit TRBD2. Germline V gene data show CDR1 as DFQATT and CDR2 as SNEGSKA (reference sequence). V trimming: 3 bases; J trimming: 0 bases; junction bases outside the gene matches: 6. This CDR3 comprises 15 residues. The CDR3 protein is CSARRAGVSTDTQYF. The CDR3 DNA sequence: TGCAGTGCTAGGCGCGCGGGGGTTAGCACAGATACGCAGTATTTT.

This clonotype was picked up many times. This chain joins TRBV12-3 or TRBV12-4 and TRBJ2-3; a possible D gene is TRBD2 (6 bases). The CDR3 is made up of 15 amino acids. Trimming stripped 3 bases from V and 0 bases from J, with 10 bases between. Here the CDR3 DNA reads TGTGCCAGCAGTTTGAGAGGACTAAGCACAGATACGCAGTATTTT. Protein product: CASSLRGLSTDTQYF.

This clonotype was observed many times. This sequence joins TRBV5-1 and TRBJ2-2; a possible D gene is TRBD2 (7 bases). The CDR3 contains 16 residues. Trimming pared 4 bases from V and 0 bases from J, leaving 13 bases between. Germline CDR1 is SGHRS and CDR2 is YFSETQ. The CDR3 coding sequence is TGCGCCAGCAGCGCACTAGGGGGGGCGAACACCGGGGAGCTGTTTTTT. Translation: CASSALGGANTGELFF.

This clonotype was seen ten or more times. This chain uses TRBV25-1 with TRBJ2-1; D is unresolved. Germline V gives CDR1 MGHDK, CDR2 SYGVNS. The CDR3 is made up of 11 amino acids. V was shortened by 6 bases and J by 8 bases, with 8 bases between the two germline ends. In DNA, the CDR3 is TGTGCCAGCAGCCCGTCCCATGAGCAGTTCTTC. Amino acid sequence: CASSPSHEQFF. The full variable domain, in which reference TRBV25-1 and TRBJ2-1 provide the parts outside the CDR3, is EADIYQTPRYLVIGTGKKITLECSQTMGHDKMYWYQQDPGMELHLIHYSYGVNSTEKGDLSSESTVSRIRTEHFPLTLESARPSHTSQYLCASSPSHEQFFGPGTRLTVL.

The table lists this clonotype with a few counts. The rearrangement links TRBV7-2 to TRBJ2-7; tentatively, D is TRBD1 or TRBD2 (5 bases each). This CDR3 region has 15 residues. The V gene lost 2 bases and the J gene lost 7 bases, with 18 bases spanning the gap. Germline V gives CDR1 SGHTA, CDR2 FQGNSA. CDR3 amino acids: CASSLYGAPGGEQYF. CDR3 DNA sequence: TGTGCCAGCAGCTTATACGGGGCCCCTGGAGGAGAGCAGTACTTC.

This clonotype was counted at least ten times. This chain connects TRBV15 to TRBJ1-5; D call uncertain. Between the trimmed V and J ends, which lost 1 base and 7 bases, there was a span of 14 bases. The length of the CDR3 is 15 residues. The germline V gene has CDR1 LNHNV and CDR2 YYDKDF (reference sequence). CDR3 in DNA: TGTGCCACCAGCAGAGTTTTTTTTGTTAGCCAGCCCCAGCATTTT. Its protein product is CATSRVFFVSQPQHF.

This clonotype was seen ten or more times. The chain combines TRBV9 with TRBJ2-7; 9 nucleotides match TRBD1. Germline V lookup: CDR1 SGDLS, CDR2 YYNGEE. The CDR3 is made up of 14 amino acids. Trimming took 4 bases from V and 4 from J; bases not matched to a gene: 6. For the CDR3, the DNA is TGTGCCAGCAGCCCACAGGGGGCTGTTTACGAGCAGTACTTC. Protein sequence: CASSPQGAVYEQYF.

This clonotype was counted at least ten times. The rearrangement uses TRBV5-4 and TRBJ2-1; D may match TRBD1 or TRBD2 (5 bases each). Germline values: CDR1 SGHNT, CDR2 YYREEE (reference sequence). The CDR3 is 13 amino acids. V was clipped by 0 bases and J by 9 bases, with 10 bases between them. The CDR3 DNA follows: TGTGCCAGCAGCTTGGACGGGGCTAGTGAGCAGTTCTTC. It translates to CASSLDGASEQFF.

The V and J genes are TRBV7-8 and TRBJ1-5, with D unresolved. The CDR3 is 17 amino acids. Trimming shortened V by 5 bases and J by 0 bases, and 17 bases separated the two germline ends. In germline, CDR1 is SGHVS, CDR2 FQNEAQ. CDR3 loop: CASSAPRADYSNQPQHF. CDR3 nucleotides: TGTGCCAGCAGCGCCCCCAGAGCAGATTATAGCAATCAGCCCCAGCATTTT.

This clonotype was observed at least ten times. The J gene is TRBJ2-2, the V gene TRBV27, with 10 positions matching TRBD1. This CDR3 has 15 residues. Germline V CDR1 and CDR2: MNHEY, SMNVEV (reference sequence). The J segment lost 6 bases and the V segment lost 8 bases, leaving 9 bases of the junction unmatched. The CDR3 loop is CASGRSGQGPGELFF. In nucleotides, the CDR3 is TGTGCCAGCGGTCGATCGGGACAGGGGCCCGGGGAGCTGTTTTTT.

Of note for this clonotype: A much bigger clone sits one base away, suggesting this may be a read error. The V and J genes are TRBV12-3 or TRBV12-4 and TRBJ2-5; a weak D match, TRBD1 (6 bases). The CDR3 length is 13 residues. CDR3 nucleotide sequence: TGTGTCAGCAATGGACAGAGGGCGGAGACCCAGTACTTC. Residues: CVSNGQRAETQYF.

This clonotype was seen repeatedly, ten times or more. The chain links TRBV5-1 to TRBJ2-1; D perhaps matches TRBD2 (6 bases). Germline lookup yields CDR1 SGHRS and CDR2 YFSETQ. Between the trimmed V and J ends, which lost 4 bases and 0 bases, there was a span of 14 bases. The CDR3 covers 16 residues. The CDR3 here is CASSQRDWNSYNEQFF. The CDR3, as DNA: TGCGCCAGCAGCCAACGGGACTGGAACTCCTACAATGAGCAGTTCTTC.

This clonotype was seen repeatedly, ten times or more. This rearrangement joins TRBV7-8 to TRBJ2-1, with a tentative D call TRBD1 (6 bases). Germline CDR1 and CDR2: SGHVS and FQNEAQ. The germline V and J ends were trimmed by 2 bases and 6 bases, with 17 bases remaining between them. The CDR3 has 16 residues. CDR3 DNA: TGTGCCAGCAGCTTACTCGACAGGTACGGTCCCAATGAGCAGTTCTTC. Translated: CASSLLDRYGPNEQFF.

This clonotype has a count of ten or more. This chain connects TRBV4-2 to TRBJ2-1; 12 bases line up with TRBD2. With 0 bases clipped from V and 2 bases from J, the junction kept 2 bases outside the gene matches. The CDR3 covers 17 residues. CDR1 is LGHNA, CDR2 YNFKEQ, per germline. In DNA form, the CDR3 reads TGTGCCAGCAGCCAAGAAGCTAGCGGGGGGGCCTACAATGAGCAGTTCTTC. This encodes CASSQEASGGAYNEQFF.